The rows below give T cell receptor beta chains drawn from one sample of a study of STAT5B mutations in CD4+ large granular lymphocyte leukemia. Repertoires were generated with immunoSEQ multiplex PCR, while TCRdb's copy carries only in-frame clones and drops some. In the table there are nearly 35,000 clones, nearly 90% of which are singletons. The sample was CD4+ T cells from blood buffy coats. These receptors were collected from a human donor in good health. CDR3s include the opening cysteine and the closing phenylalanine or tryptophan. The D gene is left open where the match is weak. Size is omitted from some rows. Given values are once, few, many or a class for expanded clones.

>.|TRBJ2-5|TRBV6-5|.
TGTGCCAGCAGTTACGCAGGCCAAGAGACCCAGTACTTC
CASSYAGQETQYF
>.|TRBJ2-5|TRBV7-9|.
TGTGCCAGCAGCTTAGAAGGGACGGTGGAGACCCAGTACTTC
CASSLEGTVETQYF
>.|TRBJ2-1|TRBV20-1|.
TGCAGTGCTAGTTACCCTAATGAGCAGTTCTTC
CSASYPNEQFF
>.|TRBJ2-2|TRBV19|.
TGTGCCAGTAGCCCCCGGGACAACGGTTGGCTAGCGGTTACCGGGGAGCTGTTTTTT
CASSPRDNGWLAVTGELFF
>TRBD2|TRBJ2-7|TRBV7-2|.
TGTGCCAGCAGCTTAGTTGGGGCTAGCGGTTACGAGCAGTACTTC
CASSLVGASGYEQYF
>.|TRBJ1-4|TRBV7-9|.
TGTGCCAGCAGCCCATGGGGTGACCGGAGTAATGAAAAACTGTTTTTT
CASSPWGDRSNEKLFF
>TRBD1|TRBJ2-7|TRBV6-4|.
TGTGCCAGCAGTGCCGAACAGGGGTCCTACGAGCAGTACTTC
CASSAEQGSYEQYF
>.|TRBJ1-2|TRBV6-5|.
TGTGCCAGCATGGCAGGGGCTAACTATGGCTACACCTTC
CASMAGANYGYTF
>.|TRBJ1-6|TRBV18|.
TGTGCCAGCTCACCGGGGGTTTGGGGGTCGGATTCACCCCTCCACTTT
CASSPGVWGSDSPLHF
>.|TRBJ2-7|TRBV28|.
TGTGCCAGTTCGCTCGGGACCCCCCCATACGAGCAGTACTTC
CASSLGTPPYEQYF
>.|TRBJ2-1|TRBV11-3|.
TGTGCCAGCAGCGCGGGACAGTTTGAAGATGAGCAGTTCTTC
CASSAGQFEDEQFF
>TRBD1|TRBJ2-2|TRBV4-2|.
TGTGCCAGCAGCCAAGATGGATTAGTAGGACAGGGGTTGGGGGAGCTGTTTTTT
CASSQDGLVGQGLGELFF
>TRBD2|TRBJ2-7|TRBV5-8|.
TGTGCCAGCAGCTTGTCGGGGGGTCAGGGTAATTACGAGCAGTACTTC
CASSLSGGQGNYEQYF
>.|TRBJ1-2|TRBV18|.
TGTGCCAGCTCTCCTGATGGGTTCTATGGCTACACCTTC
CASSPDGFYGYTF
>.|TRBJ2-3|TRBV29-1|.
TGCAGCGTTGATCGGGGTCGGGGAACCACAGATACGCAGTATTTT
CSVDRGRGTTDTQYF
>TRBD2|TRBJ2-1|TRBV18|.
TGTGCCAGCTCACCCTATACTAGCGGGCTGGCAGGGGAGCAGTTCTTC
CASSPYTSGLAGEQFF
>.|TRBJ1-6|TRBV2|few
TGTGCCAGCCATGGGGACGGAACTGGGGCTAATTCACCCCTCCACTTT
CASHGDGTGANSPLHF
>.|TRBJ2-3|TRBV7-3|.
TGTGCCAGCAGCCCCTCCAGGGGTGGGACAGATACGCAGTATTTT
CASSPSRGGTDTQYF
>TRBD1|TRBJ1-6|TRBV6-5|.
TGTGCCAGTCGGGACAGTAGTAATTCACCCCTCCACTTT
CASRDSSNSPLHF
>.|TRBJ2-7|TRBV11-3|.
TGTGCCAGCAGCCCAGGATCTAACTACGAGCAGTACTTC
CASSPGSNYEQYF
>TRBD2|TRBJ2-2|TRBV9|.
TGTGCCAGCAGCCTCTCCGGGACTAAAAACACCGGGGAGCTGTTTTTT
CASSLSGTKNTGELFF
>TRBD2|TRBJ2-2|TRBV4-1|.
TGCGCCAGCAGCCATGTGGCGGGAGGGCCCGGGGAGCTGTTTTTT
CASSHVAGGPGELFF
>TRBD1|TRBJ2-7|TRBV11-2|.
TGTGCCAGCAGCCCCCGAAAGGGGGCAAGGGACGAGCAGTACTTC
CASSPRKGARDEQYF
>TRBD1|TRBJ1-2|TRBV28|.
TGTGCCAGCGGACAGGGAGATTGGGATGCCTACACCTTC
CASGQGDWDAYTF
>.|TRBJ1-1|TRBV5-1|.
TGCGCCAGCAGCTTGGAAGGTTTCGGTAGCACTGAAGCTTTCTTT
CASSLEGFGSTEAFF